Below, 26 T cell receptor beta chains from the same sample are listed, as sequenced in a study of blood T cell repertoires in COVID-19. Here immunoSEQ multiplex PCR was the method, and the copy in TCRdb shows in-frame clones only, minus some. Of a few hundred thousand clones in the sample, approximately 92% were seen once. The sample taken for sequencing was peripheral blood. The receptors were sampled from a woman aged 40 to 50 who had recovered from COVID-19.

The V and J genes are TRBV18 and TRBJ2-7, with D tentatively TRBD1 (6 bases). Germline loops: CDR1 KGHSH, CDR2 LQKENI. V lost 0 bases and J lost 4, with 13 bases in between. The CDR3 runs 15 residues. DNA of the CDR3: TGTGCCAGCTCACCACCCGGACAGCTAGGGTACGAGCAGTACTTC. Protein: CASSPPGQLGYEQYF.

The chain links TRBV7-8 to TRBJ2-1; 9 bases are a match to TRBD2. Germline values: CDR1 SGHVS, CDR2 FQNEAQ. The CDR3 runs 15 residues. The trim removed 5 bases at V and 8 bases at J, leaving 10 bases unmatched. The CDR3 protein is CASSPVVAGVYEQFF. In DNA form, the CDR3 reads TGTGCCAGCAGCCCCGTGGTAGCGGGAGTTTATGAGCAGTTCTTC.

The genes are TRBV28 and TRBJ1-4; possibly TRBD1 for D (5 bases). The CDR3 is 16 amino acids. Germline V gene sequence: CDR1 MDHEN, CDR2 SYDVKM. V was pared by 2 bases and J by 7 bases, with 17 bases between. The CDR3 sequence is CASSLIEGLYGEKLFF. The CDR3 DNA reads TGTGCCAGCAGTTTAATCGAGGGACTGTACGGTGAAAAACTGTTTTTT.

J is TRBJ1-1 and V is TRBV10-2; perhaps TRBD1 as D (5 bases). CDR1 is WSHSY and CDR2 is SAAADI in the germline V gene. The CDR3 sequence is 12 residues long. Trimming removed 4 bases at V and 7 bases at J, with 10 bases between. CDR3 in amino acids: CASSVGAGEAFF. CDR3 bases: TGCGCCAGCAGTGTTGGGGCCGGTGAAGCTTTCTTT.

The chain employs TRBV9 and TRBJ1-2; 7 nucleotides agree with TRBD1. CDR1 is SGDLS, CDR2 YYNGEE, per germline. After removal of 3 bases from V and 7 bases from J, the junction contained 6 bases not matched to a gene. The CDR3 covers 13 residues. The CDR3: CASSEQGRFGYTF. Here the CDR3 DNA reads TGTGCCAGCAGCGAACAGGGGCGGTTTGGCTACACCTTC.

This chain uses TRBV28 with TRBJ1-1, with D unclear. Trimming took 1 base from V and 5 from J, leaving 2 bases between them. CDR3 length: 11 residues. Germline CDR1 MDHEN, CDR2 SYDVKM. CDR3 residues: CASSLSTEAFF. The CDR3 DNA reads TGTGCCAGCAGTTTATCAACTGAAGCTTTCTTT. The full variable domain, rest sourced from reference TRBV28 and TRBJ1-1, is DVKVTQSSRYLVKRTGEKVFLECVQDMDHENMFWYRQDPGLGLRLIYFSYDVKMKEKGDIPEGYSVSREKKERFSLILESASTNQTSMYLCASSLSTEAFFGQGTRLTVV.

CDR3 amino acids: CASQKGGQGRGNQPQHF. CDR3 nucleotides: TGTGCCAGTCAAAAAGGGGGACAGGGAAGGGGCAATCAGCCCCAGCATTTT. The chain joins TRBV19 to TRBJ1-5; TRBD1 agrees at 9 bases. The CDR3 consists of 17 residues. CDR1 is LNHDA and CDR2 is SQIVND in the germline V gene (reference sequence). J lost 2 bases, V lost 8 bases, and 13 bases had no gene match.

The J gene is TRBJ2-3, the V gene TRBV5-4, with 7 nucleotides matching TRBD2. V lost 4 bases, J lost 4 bases, and 6 bases stayed unmatched. CDR1 and CDR2 from the germline V gene are SGHNT and YYREEE (reference sequence). CDR3 size: 14 residues. CDR3 region: CASSVRAGSDTQYF. CDR3 in DNA: TGTGCCAGCAGCGTTAGAGCGGGGTCAGATACGCAGTATTTT.

This chain links TRBV5-5 with TRBJ2-5; 8 nucleotides align to TRBD2. With V trimmed by 4 bases and J by 4 bases, 9 bases remained unmatched. The CDR3 totals 15 residues. Germline CDR1 reads SGHKS; CDR2 reads YYEKEE (reference sequence). CDR3 loop: CASSPIAGIGETQYF. The CDR3, as DNA: TGTGCCAGCAGCCCGATAGCGGGAATAGGAGAGACCCAGTACTTC. Combining the CDR3 with reference TRBV5-5 and TRBJ2-5 gives the whole variable domain DAGVTQSPTHLIKTRGQQVTLRCSPISGHKSVSWYQQVLGQGPQFIFQYYEKEERGRGNFPDRFSARQFPNYSSELNVNALLLGDSALYLCASSPIAGIGETQYFGPGTRLLVL.

The rearrangement links TRBV29-1 to TRBJ2-1; perhaps TRBD2 as D (7 bases). Trimming removed 3 bases at V and 9 bases at J, with 24 bases between. Germline V lookup: CDR1 SQVTM, CDR2 ANQGSEA. The CDR3 is 16 amino acids. CDR3 amino acids: CSVEGRSGQRGGEQFF. DNA of the CDR3: TGCAGCGTTGAGGGGCGTAGCGGCCAAAGGGGGGGTGAGCAGTTCTTC.

The chain couples TRBV10-3 to TRBJ2-2, with a weak D call TRBD2 (6 bases). Germline-derived CDR1 and CDR2 are ENHRY and SYGVKD. V was trimmed by 6 bases and J by 5 bases, leaving 13 bases between them. CDR3 length: 14 amino acids. DNA for the CDR3: TGTGCCATCAGACCGGGAGACCTAACCGGGGAGCTGTTTTTT. It specifies CAIRPGDLTGELFF.

This clone was counted a single time. The chain couples TRBV6-4 to TRBJ2-1, with TRBD1 matching 9 bases. The germline V gene has CDR1 MRHNA and CDR2 SNTAGT. Trimming at V came to 8 bases and at J to 4 bases, leaving 15 bases not matched to a gene. The CDR3 has 17 amino acids. Written as DNA, the CDR3 is TGTGCCAGCCCACCGAACACCGGACAGGGGACTTACAATGAGCAGTTCTTC. Its translation: CASPPNTGQGTYNEQFF.

The rearrangement links TRBV6-5 to TRBJ2-7; 9 nucleotides agree with TRBD1. The CDR3 loop spans 13 amino acids. Unmatched junction bases numbered 6, after V lost 7 bases and J lost 5 bases. Germline lookup yields CDR1 MNHEY and CDR2 SVGAGI. The CDR3 region has the DNA TGTGCCAGCAAGGGACAGGGCATCGACGAGCAGTACTTC. Residues: CASKGQGIDEQYF.

V usage is TRBV5-1 and J usage is TRBJ2-2; 9 nucleotides line up with TRBD1. Germline V lookup: CDR1 SGHRS, CDR2 YFSETQ. V lost 3 bases, J lost 6 bases, and 6 bases stayed unmatched. There are 15 residues in the CDR3. CDR3 nucleotides: TGCGCCAGCAGCTCCGGGACAGGGTTTCCCGGGGAGCTGTTTTTT. Residues: CASSSGTGFPGELFF.

This clone was counted once. The chain is built from TRBV30 and TRBJ1-2; 10 nucleotides agree with TRBD1. The CDR3 spans 15 residues. The ends lost 3 bases at V and 2 bases at J; junction bases unmatched: 6. Germline values: CDR1 GTSNPN, CDR2 SVGIG (reference sequence). CDR3 sequence: CAWRAPGQGNYGYTF. CDR3 in DNA: TGTGCCTGGAGGGCGCCGGGACAGGGGAACTATGGCTACACCTTC.

The chain couples TRBV5-6 to TRBJ1-2; D might be TRBD1 (5 bases). Germline values: CDR1 SGHDT, CDR2 YYEEEE. Trimming stripped 5 bases from V and 4 bases from J, with 12 bases between. The CDR3 consists of 13 residues. Here the CDR3 reads CASRGLQAYGYTF. DNA for the CDR3: TGTGCCAGCAGGGGACTCCAAGCCTATGGCTACACCTTC. Supplemented by reference TRBV5-6 and TRBJ1-2, the full variable domain reads DAGVTQSPTHLIKTRGQQVTLRCSPKSGHDTVSWYQQALGQGPQFIFQYYEEEERQRGNFPDRFSGHQFPNYSSELNVNALLLGDSALYLCASRGLQAYGYTFGSGTRLTVV.

This clone occurred once. The chain links TRBV18 to TRBJ1-5; no clear D gene. The CDR3 consists of 15 residues. Germline loops: CDR1 KGHSH, CDR2 LQKENI. V was pared by 4 bases and J by 0 bases, with 10 bases between. The CDR3 loop is CASSQQNPSNQPQHF. CDR3 nucleotides: TGTGCCAGCTCACAACAGAACCCTAGCAATCAGCCCCAGCATTTT.

CDR3 in amino acids: CATRENLGQGRNTEAFF. The DNA for the CDR3 is TGCGCCACCAGAGAGAATTTGGGACAGGGTAGGAACACTGAAGCTTTCTTT. The J gene is TRBJ1-1, the V gene TRBV5-1; TRBD1 aligns across 9 bases. After removal of 9 bases from V and 1 base from J, the junction contained 16 bases not matched to a gene. The CDR3 has 17 residues. From germline, CDR1 is SGHRS and CDR2 YFSETQ.

This chain links TRBV7-2 with TRBJ1-3; a weak D match, TRBD1 (5 bases). Per germline, CDR1 SGHTA and CDR2 FQGNSA. The CDR3 sequence is 16 residues long. Trimming took off 3 bases at V and 2 bases at J, with 14 bases between the two ends. DNA for the CDR3: TGTGCCAGCAGCTTCCCCTCCCGGGGGGCTGGAAACACCATATATTTT. This translates into CASSFPSRGAGNTIYF.

This chain joins TRBV7-9 and TRBJ1-6; a possible D gene is TRBD1 (6 bases). Trimming cost V 3 bases and J 9 bases, with 6 bases left between them. The V gene's germline CDR1 is SEHNR and CDR2 FQNEAQ (reference sequence). The CDR3 sequence is 12 residues long. CDR3 nucleotides: TGTGCCAGCAGCTTGGACAGTTCACCCCTCCACTTT. It specifies CASSLDSSPLHF.

The chain combines TRBV19 with TRBJ1-2, with 8 bases identical to TRBD1. Germline V gives CDR1 LNHDA, CDR2 SQIVND (reference sequence). V was pared by 6 bases and J by 4 bases, with 7 bases of the junction left unmatched. The CDR3 is 14 residues long. The CDR3 nucleotides are TGTGCCAGTAGCGCCGGGACAGGAGGCTATGGCTACACCTTC. Translated: CASSAGTGGYGYTF.

Regarding this clone: Other DNA sequences in this sample translate to the same CDR3. The V and J genes are TRBV5-1 and TRBJ1-4; 7 nucleotides match TRBD1. CDR1 is SGHRS and CDR2 is YFSETQ in the germline V gene. The CDR3 totals 14 residues. V gave up 3 bases and J gave up 4 bases; unmatched junction bases: 3. The CDR3 protein is CASSSGTVNEKLFF. DNA of the CDR3: TGCGCCAGCAGCTCCGGGACAGTTAATGAAAAACTGTTTTTT.

The CDR3 loop reads CASSLNRATNEKLFF. The CDR3 DNA reads TGTGCCAGCAGCTTAAACAGGGCAACTAATGAAAAACTGTTTTTT. The chain combines TRBV7-8 with TRBJ1-4, with D possibly TRBD1 on 6 matching bases. Germline V gene sequence: CDR1 SGHVS, CDR2 FQNEAQ. Trimming stripped 2 bases from V and 0 bases from J, with 7 bases between. The CDR3 runs 15 residues. Full variable domain (missing parts from reference TRBV7-8 and TRBJ1-4): GAGVSQSPRYKVAKRGQDVALRCDPISGHVSLFWYQQALGQGPEFLTYFQNEAQLDKSGLPSDRFFAERPEGSVSTLKIQRTQQEDSAVYLCASSLNRATNEKLFFGSGTQLSVL.

The chain employs TRBV18 and TRBJ1-2, with no clear D. From germline, CDR1 is KGHSH and CDR2 LQKENI. Trimming pared 6 bases from V and 7 bases from J, leaving 30 bases between. This CDR3 spans 18 amino acids. The CDR3 coding sequence is TGTGCCAGCTCCCAGGTTGGTGGGTCTGTACCCTCAGAGAGTGGCTACACCTTC. Translated, it gives CASSQVGGSVPSESGYTF.

V and J are TRBV7-2 and TRBJ2-3; 11 nucleotides agree with TRBD1. Germline CDR1 reads SGHTA; CDR2 reads FQGNSA. The CDR3 has 18 amino acids. V lost 3 bases and J lost 2; bases outside the gene matches: 10. The CDR3 loop is CASSFTTRTGGNTDTQYF. The CDR3 nucleotides are TGTGCCAGCAGCTTCACCACCCGGACAGGGGGCAACACAGATACGCAGTATTTT.

V and J are TRBV2 and TRBJ2-1, with a weak D call TRBD2 (6 bases). Germline V lookup: CDR1 SNHLY, CDR2 FYNNEI. The ends were cut back, 2 bases at V and 3 bases at J, with 11 bases in the middle. The CDR3 covers 15 residues. The CDR3 nucleotides read TGTGCCAGCAGTGAACTCGGGACTGACTACAATGAGCAGTTCTTC. Translated: CASSELGTDYNEQFF.